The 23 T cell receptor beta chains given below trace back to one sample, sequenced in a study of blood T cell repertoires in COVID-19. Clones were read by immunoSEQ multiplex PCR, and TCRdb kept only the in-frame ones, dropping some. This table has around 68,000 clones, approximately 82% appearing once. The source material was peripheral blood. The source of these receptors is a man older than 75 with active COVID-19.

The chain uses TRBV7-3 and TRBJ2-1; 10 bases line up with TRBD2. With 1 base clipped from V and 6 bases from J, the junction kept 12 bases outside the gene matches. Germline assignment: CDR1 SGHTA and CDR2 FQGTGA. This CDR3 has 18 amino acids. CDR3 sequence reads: CASSLMVGSGRVGNEQFF. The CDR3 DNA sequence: TGTGCCAGCAGCTTAATGGTCGGGAGCGGGAGGGTCGGCAATGAGCAGTTCTTC.

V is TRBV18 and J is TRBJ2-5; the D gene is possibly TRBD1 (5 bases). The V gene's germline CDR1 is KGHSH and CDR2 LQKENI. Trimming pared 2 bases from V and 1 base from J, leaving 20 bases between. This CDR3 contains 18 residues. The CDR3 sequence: CASSPTTTVGATQETQYF. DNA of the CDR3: TGTGCCAGCTCACCAACGACCACAGTAGGGGCGACCCAAGAGACCCAGTACTTC.

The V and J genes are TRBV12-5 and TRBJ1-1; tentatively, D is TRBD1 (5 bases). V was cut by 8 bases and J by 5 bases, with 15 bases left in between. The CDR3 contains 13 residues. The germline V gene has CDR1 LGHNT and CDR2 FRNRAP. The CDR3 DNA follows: TGTGCTAGTCAACGGGGGGGAGGAACTGAAGCTTTCTTT. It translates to CASQRGGGTEAFF. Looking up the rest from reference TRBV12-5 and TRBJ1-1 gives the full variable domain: DARVTQTPRHKVTEMGQEVTMRCQPILGHNTVFWYRQTMMQGLELLAYFRNRAPLDDSGMPKDRFSAEMPDATLATLKIQPSEPRDSAVYFCASQRGGGTEAFFGQGTRLTVV.

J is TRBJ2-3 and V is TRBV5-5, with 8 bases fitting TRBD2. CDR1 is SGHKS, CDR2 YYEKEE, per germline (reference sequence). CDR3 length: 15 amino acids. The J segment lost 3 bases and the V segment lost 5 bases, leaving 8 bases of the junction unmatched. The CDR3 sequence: CASSLQRGMTDTQYF. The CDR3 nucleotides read TGTGCCAGCAGTCTCCAGCGGGGGATGACAGATACGCAGTATTTT.

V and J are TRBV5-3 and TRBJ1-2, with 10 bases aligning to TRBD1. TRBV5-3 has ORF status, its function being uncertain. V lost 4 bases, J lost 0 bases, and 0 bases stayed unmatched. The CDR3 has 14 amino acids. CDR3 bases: TGTGCCAGAAGCGGACAGGGGGCTAACTATGGCTACACCTTC. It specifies CARSGQGANYGYTF.

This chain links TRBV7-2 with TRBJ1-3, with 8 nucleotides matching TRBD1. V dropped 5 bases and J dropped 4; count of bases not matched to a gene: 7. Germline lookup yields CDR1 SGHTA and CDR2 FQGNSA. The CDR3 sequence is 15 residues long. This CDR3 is CASSPMGTGGNTIYF. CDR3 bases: TGTGCCAGCAGCCCAATGGGGACAGGCGGAAACACCATATATTTT.

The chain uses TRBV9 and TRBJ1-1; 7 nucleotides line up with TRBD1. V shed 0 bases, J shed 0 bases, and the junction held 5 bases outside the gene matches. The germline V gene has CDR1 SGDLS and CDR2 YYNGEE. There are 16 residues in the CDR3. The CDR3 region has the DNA TGTGCCAGCAGCGTAGTGAAGGGGGCCATGAACACTGAAGCTTTCTTT. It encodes CASSVVKGAMNTEAFF.

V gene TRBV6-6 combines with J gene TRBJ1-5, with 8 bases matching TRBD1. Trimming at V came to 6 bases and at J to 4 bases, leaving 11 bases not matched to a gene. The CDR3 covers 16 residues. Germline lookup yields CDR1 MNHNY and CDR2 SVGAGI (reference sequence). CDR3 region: CASREGTGYLNQPQHF. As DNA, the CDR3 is TGTGCCAGCAGAGAGGGGACAGGATATTTGAATCAGCCCCAGCATTTT.

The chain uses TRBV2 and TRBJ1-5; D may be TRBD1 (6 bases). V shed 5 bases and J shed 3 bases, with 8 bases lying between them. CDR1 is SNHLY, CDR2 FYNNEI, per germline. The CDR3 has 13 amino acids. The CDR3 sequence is CASSRQANQPQHF. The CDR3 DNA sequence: TGTGCCAGCAGTAGACAGGCCAATCAGCCCCAGCATTTT. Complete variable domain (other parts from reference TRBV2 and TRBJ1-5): EPEVTQTPSHQVTQMGQEVILRCVPISNHLYFYWYRQILGQKVEFLVSFYNNEISEKSEIFDDQFSVERPDGSNFTLKIRSTKLEDSAMYFCASSRQANQPQHFGDGTRLSIL.

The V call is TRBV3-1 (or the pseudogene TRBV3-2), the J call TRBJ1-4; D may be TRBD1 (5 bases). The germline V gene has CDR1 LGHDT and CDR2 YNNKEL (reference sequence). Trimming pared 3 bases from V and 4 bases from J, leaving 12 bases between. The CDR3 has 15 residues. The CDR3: CASSHESGGNEKLFF. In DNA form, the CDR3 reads TGTGCCAGCAGCCATGAATCCGGGGGTAATGAAAAACTGTTTTTT.

The chain's CDR3 is CASSVDRGTEAFF. In DNA, the CDR3 is TGTGCCAGCAGCGTAGACAGGGGCACTGAAGCTTTCTTT. V and J are TRBV9 and TRBJ1-1; 7 nucleotides agree with TRBD1. V shed 0 bases and J 4 bases; nucleotides not matched to a gene: 0. Germline loops: CDR1 SGDLS, CDR2 YYNGEE. CDR3 length: 13 residues. Based on the CDR3 plus reference TRBV9 and TRBJ1-1, the full variable domain is DSGVTQTPKHLITATGQRVTLRCSPRSGDLSVYWYQQSLDQGLQFLIQYYNGEERAKGNILERFSAQQFPDLHSELNLSSLELGDSALYFCASSVDRGTEAFFGQGTRLTVV.

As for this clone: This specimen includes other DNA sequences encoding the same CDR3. The chain's CDR3 is CASSPGLAGGPEETQYF. DNA for the CDR3: TGTGCCAGCAGCCCCGGACTAGCGGGGGGGCCGGAGGAGACCCAGTACTTC. The chain employs TRBV5-4 and TRBJ2-5; 15 positions match TRBD2. The CDR3 sequence is 17 residues long. Germline trimming cut 4 bases from V and 5 bases from J; bases unmatched to any gene: 9. CDR1 is SGHNT and CDR2 is YYREEE in the germline V gene (reference sequence). Full variable domain (outside the CDR3, taken from reference TRBV5-4 and TRBJ2-5): ETGVTQSPTHLIKTRGQQVTLRCSSQSGHNTVSWYQQALGQGPQFIFQYYREEENGRGNFPPRFSGLQFPNYSSELNVNALELDDSALYLCASSPGLAGGPEETQYFGPGTRLLVL.

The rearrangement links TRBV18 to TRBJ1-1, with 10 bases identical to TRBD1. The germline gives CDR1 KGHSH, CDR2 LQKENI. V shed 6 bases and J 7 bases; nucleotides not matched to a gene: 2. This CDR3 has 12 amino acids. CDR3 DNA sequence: TGTGCCAGCTCGCGGGACAGGGGTGAAGCTTTCTTT. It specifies CASSRDRGEAFF.

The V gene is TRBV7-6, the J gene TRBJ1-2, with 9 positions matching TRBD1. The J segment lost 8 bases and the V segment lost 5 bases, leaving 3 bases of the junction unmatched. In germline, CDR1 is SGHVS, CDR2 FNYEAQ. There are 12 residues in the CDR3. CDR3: CASSTTGGGYTF. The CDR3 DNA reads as TGTGCCAGCAGCACCACAGGGGGCGGCTACACCTTC.

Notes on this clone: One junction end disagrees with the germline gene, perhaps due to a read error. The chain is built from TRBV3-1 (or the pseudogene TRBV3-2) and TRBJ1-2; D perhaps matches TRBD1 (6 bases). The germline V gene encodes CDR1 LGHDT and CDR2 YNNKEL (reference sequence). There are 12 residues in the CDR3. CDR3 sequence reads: CASASGGYGCTF. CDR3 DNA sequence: TGTGCCAGCGCCTCTGGGGGCTATGGCTGCACCTTC.

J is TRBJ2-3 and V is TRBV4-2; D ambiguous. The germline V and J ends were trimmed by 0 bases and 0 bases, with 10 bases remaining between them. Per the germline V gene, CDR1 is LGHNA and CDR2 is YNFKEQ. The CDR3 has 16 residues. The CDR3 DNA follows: TGTGCCAGCAGCCAAGAGAAGGCGGTGAGCACAGATACGCAGTATTTT. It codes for CASSQEKAVSTDTQYF.

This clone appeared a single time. The CDR3 is CASSHQSGRALWTQYF. The CDR3, as DNA: TGTGCCAGCAGTCACCAAAGCGGGAGGGCCCTATGGACGCAGTATTTT. This rearrangement joins TRBV28 to TRBJ2-3, with 10 bases that match TRBD2. The germline V gene encodes CDR1 MDHEN and CDR2 SYDVKM. The CDR3 runs 16 residues. V was clipped by 5 bases and J by 9 bases; unmatched bases: 14.

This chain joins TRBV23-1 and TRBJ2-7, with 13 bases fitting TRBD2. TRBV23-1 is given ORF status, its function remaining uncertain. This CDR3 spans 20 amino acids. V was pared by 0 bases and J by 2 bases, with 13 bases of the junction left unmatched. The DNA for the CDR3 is TGCGCCAGCAGTCAATCTTCAGGACTAGCGGGGGCCACTCTTCCCTACGAGCAGTACTTC. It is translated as CASSQSSGLAGATLPYEQYF.

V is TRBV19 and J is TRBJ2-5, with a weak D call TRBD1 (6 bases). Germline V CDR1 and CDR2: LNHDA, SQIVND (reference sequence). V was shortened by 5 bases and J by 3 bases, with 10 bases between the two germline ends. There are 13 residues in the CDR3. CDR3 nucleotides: TGTGCCAGTAGTTGGACAGACAAAGAGACCCAGTACTTC. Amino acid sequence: CASSWTDKETQYF.

The CDR3 protein is CASSQTIVVVNTEAFF. In DNA form, the CDR3 reads TGCGCCAGCAGCCAAACAATCGTGGTTGTGAACACTGAAGCTTTCTTT. The chain is built from TRBV4-3 and TRBJ1-1; D gene ambiguous. Germline-derived CDR1 and CDR2 are LGHNA and YSLEER. V was cut by 2 bases and J by 0 bases, with 13 bases left in between. This CDR3 is 16 amino acids long.

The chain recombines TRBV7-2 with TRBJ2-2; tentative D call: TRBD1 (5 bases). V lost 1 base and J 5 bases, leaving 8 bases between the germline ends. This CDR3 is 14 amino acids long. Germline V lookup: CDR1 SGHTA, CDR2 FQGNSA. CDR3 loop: CASSLVQGTGELFF. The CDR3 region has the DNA TGTGCCAGCAGCTTAGTTCAGGGAACCGGGGAGCTGTTTTTT.

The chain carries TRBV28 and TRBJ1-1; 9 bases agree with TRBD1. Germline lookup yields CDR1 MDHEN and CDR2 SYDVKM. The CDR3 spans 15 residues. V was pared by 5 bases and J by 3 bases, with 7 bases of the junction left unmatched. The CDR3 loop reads CASSLPQGAYTEAFF. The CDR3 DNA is TGTGCCAGCAGTCTTCCACAGGGGGCTTACACTGAAGCTTTCTTT.

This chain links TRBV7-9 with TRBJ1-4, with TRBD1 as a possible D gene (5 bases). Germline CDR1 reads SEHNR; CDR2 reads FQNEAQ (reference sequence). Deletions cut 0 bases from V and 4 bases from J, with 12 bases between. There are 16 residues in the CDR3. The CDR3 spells CASSLALGQGNEKLFF. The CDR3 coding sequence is TGTGCCAGCAGCTTAGCGCTGGGGCAGGGTAATGAAAAACTGTTTTTT.